The clone carrying this TCR beta chain was observed a few times. The antigen is undetermined. This sample is part of a study of blood T cells in healthy people across ages. General study results and limits: In long-lived donors, naive CD4+ cell counts and diversity exceeded those of aged donors. Researchers deemed the diversity estimates from one million T cells underestimates. Age advanced and TCR beta diversity per million T cells fell, roughly linearly.

Per sample, a minimum of 6 million PBMCs were isolated. A J-beta primer mix and a sample-barcoded 5' primer were used in a second PCR of roughly 6 to 12 cycles. TCRdb passed the 5' RACE reads through MiXCR, listing each CDR3 protein once. The profile covers under 2,000,000 distinct CDR3 sequences, with roughly 52% appearing a single time and 2.1% taken by the ten largest. Source material: blood. The sequence came from a woman between 40 and 50 years old in good health.

The CDR3 loop is CASSVRLAGGETQYF. The CDR3 DNA follows: TGCGCCAGCAGCGTAAGACTAGCGGGCGGGGAGACCCAGTACTTC. The chain recombines TRBV5-1 with TRBJ2-5; the match to TRBD2 covers 10 bases. Germline values: CDR1 SGHRS, CDR2 YFSETQ. The CDR3 has 15 amino acids. The V gene end was trimmed by 4 bases and the J gene end by 5 bases; junction bases not matched to a gene: 8.